Presented here are 8 T cell receptor beta chains from one specimen sequenced in a study of T cell responses to AZD1222 COVID-19 vaccine. Method: immunoSEQ multiplex PCR; TCRdb's copy keeps in-frame clones and lacks some. This sample has 150,000 to 200,000 clones; about 94% occur once, and the top ten carry 9.2%. The sequenced sample was peripheral blood, obtained on day 0 of AZD1222 vaccination. The receptors were gathered from an adult in good health.

V and J are TRBV25-1 and TRBJ1-5; 7 positions agree with TRBD1. The CDR3 sequence is 16 residues long. V lost 3 bases, J lost 2 bases, and 7 bases stayed unmatched. Germline V gene data show CDR1 as MGHDK and CDR2 as SYGVNS. The CDR3 region has the DNA TGTGCCAGCAGTGAGAATGGCAGGGGGGGCAATCAGCCCCAGCATTTT. Protein product: CASSENGRGGNQPQHF.

This rearrangement joins TRBV4-1 to TRBJ2-4, with 11 positions matching TRBD2. CDR1 and CDR2 from the germline V gene are MGHRA and YSYEKL. J gave up 12 bases and V 0 bases, and 7 bases lay outside the gene matches. The CDR3 contains 15 residues. The DNA of the CDR3 is TGCGCCAGCAGCCAAGATGTCTTAGCGGGAGGGCCTCAGTACTTC. Protein product: CASSQDVLAGGPQYF.

J is TRBJ1-3 and V is TRBV25-1; D not certain. This CDR3 region has 15 residues. Trimming pared 1 base from V and 9 bases from J, leaving 16 bases between. CDR1 is MGHDK, CDR2 SYGVNS, per germline. The CDR3 loop is CASSESAGLGSTIYF. The CDR3 DNA sequence: TGTGCCAGCAGTGAATCCGCGGGTTTAGGGAGCACCATATATTTT.

The chain has TRBV5-6 and TRBJ2-5, with 8 positions matching TRBD1. Germline lookup yields CDR1 SGHDT and CDR2 YYEEEE. This CDR3 has 15 residues. J gave up 0 bases and V 4 bases, and 5 bases lay outside the gene matches. The DNA of the CDR3 is TGTGCCAGCAGCATCGGACAGGGATACCAAGAGACCCAGTACTTC. Its translation: CASSIGQGYQETQYF.

This clone has only one observation. The rearrangement joins TRBV27 to TRBJ2-2; 11 positions match TRBD1. The CDR3 contains 15 residues. CDR1 and CDR2 from the germline V gene are MNHEY and SMNVEV (reference sequence). The trim removed 5 bases at V and 5 bases at J, leaving 4 bases unmatched. CDR3: CASSQGQGVTGELFF. The CDR3 DNA reads TGTGCCAGCAGTCAGGGACAGGGGGTTACCGGGGAGCTGTTTTTT.

The chain combines TRBV27 with TRBJ1-6; D gene uncertain. This CDR3 is built from 15 residues. Germline V CDR1 and CDR2: MNHEY, SMNVEV (reference sequence). V was shortened by 2 bases and J by 6 bases, with 11 bases between the two germline ends. DNA for the CDR3: TGTGCCAGCAGTTTAGGCGGGGATCCTAATTCACCCCTCCACTTT. Its protein is CASSLGGDPNSPLHF.

V is TRBV6-2 or TRBV6-3 and J is TRBJ2-4; 11 bases align to TRBD2. The CDR3 length is 19 residues. Germline trimming cut 0 bases from V and 2 bases from J; bases unmatched to any gene: 9. Germline V lookup: CDR1 MNHEY, CDR2 SVGEGT. As DNA, the CDR3 is TGTGCCAGCAGTTACTCGATAGCGGGAGGGCTGGGGTCCAAAAACATTCAGTACTTC. Translation: CASSYSIAGGLGSKNIQYF.

The chain joins TRBV28 to TRBJ2-3; the match to TRBD2 covers 8 bases. This CDR3 is 15 amino acids long. V shed 6 bases and J 5 bases; nucleotides not matched to a gene: 10. Germline values: CDR1 MDHEN, CDR2 SYDVKM. The CDR3 DNA reads as TGTGCCAGCAGGGAAATAGCGGGAAAACTAGATACGCAGTATTTT. It codes for CASREIAGKLDTQYF.